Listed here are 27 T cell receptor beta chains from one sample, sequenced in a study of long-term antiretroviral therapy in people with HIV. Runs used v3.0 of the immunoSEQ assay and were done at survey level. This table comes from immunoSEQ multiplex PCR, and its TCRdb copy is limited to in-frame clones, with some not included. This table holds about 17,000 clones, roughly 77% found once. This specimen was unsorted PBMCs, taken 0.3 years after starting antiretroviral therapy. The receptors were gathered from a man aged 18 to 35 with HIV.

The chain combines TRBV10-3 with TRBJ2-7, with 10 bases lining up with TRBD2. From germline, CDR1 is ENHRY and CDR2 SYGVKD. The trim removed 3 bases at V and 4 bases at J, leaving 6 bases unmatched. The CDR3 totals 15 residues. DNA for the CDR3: TGTGCCATCAGTGATCTATCTAGCGGGGGTTACGAGCAGTACTTC. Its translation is CAISDLSSGGYEQYF.

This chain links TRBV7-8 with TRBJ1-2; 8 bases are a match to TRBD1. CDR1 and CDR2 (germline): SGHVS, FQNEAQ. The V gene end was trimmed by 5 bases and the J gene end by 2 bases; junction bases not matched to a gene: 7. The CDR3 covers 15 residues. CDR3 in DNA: TGTGCCAGCAGCCTATCCGGGACAGGAAACTATGGCTACACCTTC. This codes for CASSLSGTGNYGYTF.

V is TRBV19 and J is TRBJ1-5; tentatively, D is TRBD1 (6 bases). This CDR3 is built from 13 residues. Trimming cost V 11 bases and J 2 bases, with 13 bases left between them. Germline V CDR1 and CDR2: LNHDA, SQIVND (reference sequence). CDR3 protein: CAGGLGGNQPQHF. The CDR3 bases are TGTGCCGGGGGGCTGGGGGGCAATCAGCCCCAGCATTTT.

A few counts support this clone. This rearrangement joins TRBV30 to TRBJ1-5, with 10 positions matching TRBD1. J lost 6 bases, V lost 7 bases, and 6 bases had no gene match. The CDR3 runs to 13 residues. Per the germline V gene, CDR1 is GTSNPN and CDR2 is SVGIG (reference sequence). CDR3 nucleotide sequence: TGTGCCTCGGGGACAGGGGCTATTCAGCCCCAGCATTTT. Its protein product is CASGTGAIQPQHF. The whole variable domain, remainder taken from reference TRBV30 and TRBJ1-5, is SQTIHQWPATLVQPVGSPLSLECTVEGTSNPNLYWYRQAAGRGLQLLFYSVGIGQISSEVPQNLSASRPQDRQFILSSKKLLLSDSGFYLCASGTGAIQPQHFGDGTRLSIL.

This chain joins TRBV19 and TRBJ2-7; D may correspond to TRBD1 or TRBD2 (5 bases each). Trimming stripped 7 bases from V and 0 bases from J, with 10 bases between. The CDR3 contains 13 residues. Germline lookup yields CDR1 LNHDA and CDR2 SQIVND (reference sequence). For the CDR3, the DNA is TGTGCCAGTAATGAGGGGCCCTCCTACGAGCAGTACTTC. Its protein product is CASNEGPSYEQYF.

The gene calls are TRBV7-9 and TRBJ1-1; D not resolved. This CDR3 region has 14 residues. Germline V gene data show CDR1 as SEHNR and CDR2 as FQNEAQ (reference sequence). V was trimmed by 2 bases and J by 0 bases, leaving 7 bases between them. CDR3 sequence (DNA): TGTGCCAGCAGCTTAAGCTTCATGAACACTGAAGCTTTCTTT. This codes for CASSLSFMNTEAFF.

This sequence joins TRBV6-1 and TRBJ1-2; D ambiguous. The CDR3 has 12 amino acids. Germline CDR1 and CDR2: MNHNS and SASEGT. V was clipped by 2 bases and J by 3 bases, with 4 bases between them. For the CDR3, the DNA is TGTGCCAGCAGTGAACTGCACTATGGCTACACCTTC. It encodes CASSELHYGYTF.

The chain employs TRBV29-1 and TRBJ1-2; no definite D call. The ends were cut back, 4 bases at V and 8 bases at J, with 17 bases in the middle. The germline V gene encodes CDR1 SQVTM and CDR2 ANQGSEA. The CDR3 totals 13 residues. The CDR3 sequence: CSVGADYRPGYTF. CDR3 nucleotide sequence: TGCAGCGTTGGGGCGGATTATCGACCGGGCTACACCTTC.

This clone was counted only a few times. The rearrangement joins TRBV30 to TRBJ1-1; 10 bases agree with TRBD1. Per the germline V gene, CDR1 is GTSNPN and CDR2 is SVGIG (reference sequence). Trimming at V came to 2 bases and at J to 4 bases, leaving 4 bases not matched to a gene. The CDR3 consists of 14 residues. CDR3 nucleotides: TGTGCCTGGAGTCTTCGGACAGGGGGCACTGAAGCTTTCTTT. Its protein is CAWSLRTGGTEAFF.

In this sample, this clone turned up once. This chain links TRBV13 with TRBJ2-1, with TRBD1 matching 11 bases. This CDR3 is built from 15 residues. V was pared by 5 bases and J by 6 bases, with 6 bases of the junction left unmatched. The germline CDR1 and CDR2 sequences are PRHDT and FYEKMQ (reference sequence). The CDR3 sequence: CASSLGQGVSNEQFF. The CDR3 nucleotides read TGTGCCAGCAGCCTGGGACAGGGGGTTTCCAATGAGCAGTTCTTC.

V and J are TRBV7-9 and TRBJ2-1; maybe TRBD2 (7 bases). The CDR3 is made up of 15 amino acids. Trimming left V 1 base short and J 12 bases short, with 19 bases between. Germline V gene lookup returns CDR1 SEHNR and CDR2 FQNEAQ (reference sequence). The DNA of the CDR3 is TGTGCCAGCAGCTTAGGGGACAACCAATCGGGAGGGCAGTTCTTC. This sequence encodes CASSLGDNQSGGQFF.

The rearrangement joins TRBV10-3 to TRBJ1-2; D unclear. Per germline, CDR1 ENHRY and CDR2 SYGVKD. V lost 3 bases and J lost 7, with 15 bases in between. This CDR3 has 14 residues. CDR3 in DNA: TGTGCCATCAGTGAAATGACGACGTCGGGTGGCTACACCTTC. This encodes CAISEMTTSGGYTF.

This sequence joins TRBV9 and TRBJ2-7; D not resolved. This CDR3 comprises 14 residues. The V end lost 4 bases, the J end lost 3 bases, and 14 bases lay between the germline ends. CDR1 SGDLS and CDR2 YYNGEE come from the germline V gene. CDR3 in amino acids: CASSRSGSDYEQYF. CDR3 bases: TGTGCCAGCAGCAGAAGTGGGTCAGACTACGAGCAGTACTTC.

The CDR3 here is CASSPVAGDSPNTGELFF. In nucleotides, the CDR3 is TGCGCCAGCAGCCCGGTAGCGGGGGACTCTCCGAACACCGGGGAGCTGTTTTTT. The V call is TRBV5-1, the J call TRBJ2-2, with 9 bases that match TRBD2. Germline-derived CDR1 and CDR2 are SGHRS and YFSETQ. J was trimmed by 0 bases and V by 4 bases; bases with no gene match: 10. There are 18 residues in the CDR3.

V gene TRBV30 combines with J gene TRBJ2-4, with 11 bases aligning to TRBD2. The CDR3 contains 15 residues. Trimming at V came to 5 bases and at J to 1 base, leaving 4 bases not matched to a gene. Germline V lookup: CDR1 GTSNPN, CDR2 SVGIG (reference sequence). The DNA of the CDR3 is TGTGCCTGGGAAGCTAGCGGGGGGGCCAAAAACATTCAGTACTTC. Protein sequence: CAWEASGGAKNIQYF.

The CDR3 spells CASRYTDRGQDGELFF. Here the CDR3 DNA reads TGTGCCAGCCGCTACACGGACAGGGGGCAAGACGGGGAGCTGTTTTTT. This sequence joins TRBV2 and TRBJ2-2; 11 bases agree with TRBD1. Looked up from germline, CDR1 is SNHLY and CDR2 is FYNNEI. The CDR3 spans 16 residues. The V gene end was trimmed by 8 bases and the J gene end by 7 bases; junction bases not matched to a gene: 12.

The CDR3 bases are TGTGCCAGCAGCTTGGACAGGCTGAGCTCCTATAATTCACCCCTCCACTTT. Protein product: CASSLDRLSSYNSPLHF. The chain combines TRBV7-8 with TRBJ1-6, with 7 bases aligning to TRBD1. Per germline, CDR1 SGHVS and CDR2 FQNEAQ. Trimming at V came to 3 bases and at J to 0 bases, leaving 5 bases not matched to a gene. The CDR3 runs 17 residues.

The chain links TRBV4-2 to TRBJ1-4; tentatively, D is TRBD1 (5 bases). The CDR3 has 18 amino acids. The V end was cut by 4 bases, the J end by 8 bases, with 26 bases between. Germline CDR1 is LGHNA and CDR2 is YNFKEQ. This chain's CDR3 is CASSPIEAGGRDLEKLFF. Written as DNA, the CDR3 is TGTGCCAGCAGCCCGATAGAAGCGGGTGGCAGGGACCTCGAAAAACTGTTTTTT.

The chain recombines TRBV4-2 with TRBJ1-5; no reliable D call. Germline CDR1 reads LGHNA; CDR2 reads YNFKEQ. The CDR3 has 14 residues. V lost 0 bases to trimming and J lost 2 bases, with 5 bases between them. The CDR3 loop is CASSQDRGNQPQHF. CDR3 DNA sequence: TGTGCCAGCAGCCAAGATCGGGGCAATCAGCCCCAGCATTTT.

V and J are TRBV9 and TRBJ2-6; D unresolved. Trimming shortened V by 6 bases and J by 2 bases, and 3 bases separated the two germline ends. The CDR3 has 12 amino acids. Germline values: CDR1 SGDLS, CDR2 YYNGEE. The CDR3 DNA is TGTGCCAGCAATCCTGGGGCCAACGTCCTGACTTTC. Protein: CASNPGANVLTF.

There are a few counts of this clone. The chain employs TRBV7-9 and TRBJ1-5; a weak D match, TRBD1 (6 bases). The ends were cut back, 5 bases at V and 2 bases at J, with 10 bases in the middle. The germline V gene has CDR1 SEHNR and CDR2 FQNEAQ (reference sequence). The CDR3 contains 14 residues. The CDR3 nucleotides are TGTGCCAGCAGCCAGGGGCCAGGCAATCAGCCCCAGCATTTT. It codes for CASSQGPGNQPQHF. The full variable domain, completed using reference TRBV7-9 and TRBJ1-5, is DTGVSQNPRHKITKRGQNVTFRCDPISEHNRLYWYRQTLGQGPEFLTYFQNEAQLEKSRLLSDRFSAERPKGSFSTLEIQRTEQGDSAMYLCASSQGPGNQPQHFGDGTRLSIL.

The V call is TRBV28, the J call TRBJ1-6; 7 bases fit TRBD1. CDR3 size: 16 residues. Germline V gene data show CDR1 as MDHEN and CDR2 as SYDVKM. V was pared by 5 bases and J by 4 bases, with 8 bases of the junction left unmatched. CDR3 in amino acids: CASSPQDRKYNSPLHF. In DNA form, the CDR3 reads TGTGCCAGCAGTCCCCAGGACAGGAAGTATAATTCACCCCTCCACTTT. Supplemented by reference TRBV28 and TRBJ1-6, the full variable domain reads DVKVTQSSRYLVKRTGEKVFLECVQDMDHENMFWYRQDPGLGLRLIYFSYDVKMKEKGDIPEGYSVSREKKERFSLILESASTNQTSMYLCASSPQDRKYNSPLHFGNGTRLTVT.

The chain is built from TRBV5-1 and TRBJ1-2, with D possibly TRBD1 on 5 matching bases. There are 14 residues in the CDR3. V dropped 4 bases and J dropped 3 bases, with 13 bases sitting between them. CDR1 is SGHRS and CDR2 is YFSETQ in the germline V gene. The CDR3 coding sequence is TGCGCCAGCAGCCCGACCGAGGGGTACTATGGCTACACCTTC. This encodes CASSPTEGYYGYTF.

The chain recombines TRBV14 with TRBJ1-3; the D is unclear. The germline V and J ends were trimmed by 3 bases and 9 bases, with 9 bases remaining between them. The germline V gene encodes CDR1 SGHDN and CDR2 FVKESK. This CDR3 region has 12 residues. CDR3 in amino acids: CASSQNEITIYF. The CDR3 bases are TGTGCCAGCAGCCAGAATGAAATCACCATATATTTT.

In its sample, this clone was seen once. CDR3 DNA: TGTGCCAGCAGTTTATTTCCTGACACCGGGGAGCTGTTTTTT. As protein: CASSLFPDTGELFF. The V gene is TRBV27, the J gene TRBJ2-2; D gene unclear. The germline V gene has CDR1 MNHEY and CDR2 SMNVEV (reference sequence). This CDR3 has 14 amino acids. The V end lost 1 base, the J end lost 3 bases, and 6 bases lay between the germline ends.

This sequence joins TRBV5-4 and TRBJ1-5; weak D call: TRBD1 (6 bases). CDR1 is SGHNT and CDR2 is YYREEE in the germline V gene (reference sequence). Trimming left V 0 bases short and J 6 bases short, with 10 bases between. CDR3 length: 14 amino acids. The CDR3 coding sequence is TGTGCCAGCAGCTTGGAGGGGGGGGGTCAGCCCCAGCATTTT. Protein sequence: CASSLEGGGQPQHF.

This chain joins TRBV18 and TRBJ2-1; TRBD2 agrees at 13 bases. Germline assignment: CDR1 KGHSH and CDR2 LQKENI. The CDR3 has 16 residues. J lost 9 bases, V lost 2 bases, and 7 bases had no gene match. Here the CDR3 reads CASSPATSGGAGEQFF. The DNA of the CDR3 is TGTGCCAGCTCACCAGCCACTAGCGGGGGGGCAGGTGAGCAGTTCTTC.